Listed here are 28 T cell receptor beta chains from one sample, sequenced in a study of beta chain features in type 1 diabetes. What was sequenced were expressed TCRB transcripts, since all of the isolated RNA had been reverse transcribed. Sequencing used immunoSEQ multiplex PCR; TCRdb keeps in-frame clones, though not all of them. Found here are nearly 350,000 clones, approximately 9.9% of them singletons; the top ten hold 0.95% to 1.1%. Broader study findings: A moderate, significant TCRB CDR3 shortening appeared in type 1 diabetes across four CD4+ subsets.

Their recognized antigens are unknown. Sequenced sample: central memory CD4+ T cells from blood. These receptors came from a young man with type 1 diabetes.

This clone appeared a few times. J is TRBJ2-7 and V is TRBV28; 10 nucleotides match TRBD2. CDR3 size: 14 residues. Looked up from germline, CDR1 is MDHEN and CDR2 is SYDVKM. V lost 7 bases and J lost 2; bases outside the gene matches: 5. Here the CDR3 reads CASKRGGEAYEQYF. In DNA, the CDR3 is TGTGCCAGCAAGCGGGGGGGCGAAGCCTACGAGCAGTACTTC.

CDR3 sequence: CASSRDSQNEKLFF. The CDR3 DNA follows: TGCGCCAGCTCCAGGGACAGCCAGAATGAAAAACTGTTTTTT. The V gene is TRBV5-1, the J gene TRBJ1-4; 7 bases agree with TRBD1. V was clipped by 7 bases and J by 5 bases; unmatched bases: 8. This CDR3 has 14 residues. CDR1 SGHRS and CDR2 YFSETQ come from the germline V gene.

This clone showed up just a few times. The V call is TRBV5-1, the J call TRBJ1-5; no firm D call. CDR1 is SGHRS and CDR2 is YFSETQ in the germline V gene. The V end was cut by 4 bases, the J end by 0 bases, with 8 bases between. This CDR3 spans 14 amino acids. The chain's CDR3 is CASSVGDSNQPQHF. The CDR3 nucleotides are TGCGCCAGCAGCGTGGGTGATAGCAATCAGCCCCAGCATTTT. Looking up the rest from reference TRBV5-1 and TRBJ1-5 gives the full variable domain: KAGVTQTPRYLIKTRGQQVTLSCSPISGHRSVSWYQQTPGQGLQFLFEYFSETQRNKGNFPGRFSGRQFSNSRSEMNVSTLELGDSALYLCASSVGDSNQPQHFGDGTRLSIL.

The CDR3, as DNA: TGTGCCTGGAGTATCCCGGACAGGGATGGAAACACCATATATTTT. It encodes CAWSIPDRDGNTIYF. V is TRBV30 and J is TRBJ1-3, with 8 positions matching TRBD1. The CDR3 runs to 15 residues. Per the germline V gene, CDR1 is GTSNPN and CDR2 is SVGIG (reference sequence). Trimming removed 2 bases from V and 3 bases from J; junction bases left unmatched: 6.

There are a few counts of this clone. The chain has TRBV7-2 and TRBJ2-5, with 10 bases lining up with TRBD2. The germline gives CDR1 SGHTA, CDR2 FQGNSA. The trim removed 1 base at V and 4 bases at J, leaving 12 bases unmatched. The CDR3 covers 18 residues. CDR3: CASSLGWLSGGAGETQYF. CDR3 DNA: TGTGCCAGCAGCTTAGGGTGGTTGAGCGGGGGGGCCGGAGAGACCCAGTACTTC.

For this clone: The same CDR3 can be traced to other DNA sequences in this sample. The chain has TRBV12-2 and TRBJ2-1. TRBV12-2 is given as a pseudogene. This CDR3 has 17 residues. DNA of the CDR3: TGTGCAAGTCGCTTAGGAGGGGCGCAGTGCTCCTACAATGAGCAGTTCTTC. This gives the protein CASRLGGAQCSYNEQFF.

This clone has just a few counts. The rearrangement uses TRBV7-2 and TRBJ2-5; D might be TRBD1 (5 bases). Trimming took off 1 base at V and 5 bases at J, with 11 bases between the two ends. This CDR3 has 14 amino acids. Germline V CDR1 and CDR2: SGHTA, FQGNSA. CDR3 nucleotides: TGTGCCAGCAGCTTAGTAGGGGTAATCGAGACCCAGTACTTC. Its translation is CASSLVGVIETQYF.

Comments on this clone: A read error may account for a junction end that differs from germline. The chain combines TRBV4-2 with TRBJ1-4; no firm D call. The germline gives CDR1 LGHNA, CDR2 YNFKEQ. The CDR3 length is 16 residues. The CDR3 protein is CASTEIQTGRNGKLFF. The CDR3 nucleotides read TGTGCCAGCACCGAGATACAGACGGGCAGGAATGGAAAACTGTTTTTT.

This clone was recorded a few times. The V call is TRBV6-4, the J call TRBJ1-1, with D tentatively TRBD1 (5 bases). The CDR3 loop spans 13 amino acids. V was trimmed by 3 bases and J by 1 base, leaving 6 bases between them. CDR1 is MRHNA and CDR2 is SNTAGT in the germline V gene. In DNA, the CDR3 is TGTGCCAGCAGTGAGGGGCCGAACACTGAAGCTTTCTTT. Protein: CASSEGPNTEAFF.

V gene TRBV7-7 combines with J gene TRBJ2-5, with a possible D match to TRBD1 (6 bases). This CDR3 contains 13 residues. Germline V CDR1 and CDR2: SSHAT, FNYEAQ (reference sequence). V lost 1 base and J 3 bases, leaving 6 bases between the germline ends. CDR3 loop: CASSLDREETQYF. The CDR3, as DNA: TGTGCCAGCAGCTTAGACAGGGAAGAGACCCAGTACTTC. The full variable domain, rest sourced from reference TRBV7-7 and TRBJ2-5, is GAGVSQSPRYKVTKRGQDVTLRCDPISSHATLYWYQQALGQGPEFLTYFNYEAQPDKSGLPSDRFSAERPEGSISTLTIQRTEQRDSAMYRCASSLDREETQYFGPGTRLLVL.

This clone was observed a handful of times. The rearrangement links TRBV28 to TRBJ2-7; TRBD2 is a possible D gene (6 bases). Germline loops: CDR1 MDHEN, CDR2 SYDVKM. CDR3 length: 13 amino acids. V gave up 8 bases and J gave up 3 bases, with 14 bases separating them. Written as DNA, the CDR3 is TGTGCCAGCCGCTTGGGGGGAAACTACGAGCAGTACTTC. As protein: CASRLGGNYEQYF.

This clone turned up a few times. The chain is built from TRBV4-3 and TRBJ2-7, with D maybe TRBD2 (6 bases). The germline V gene encodes CDR1 LGHNA and CDR2 YSLEER. V was cut by 0 bases and J by 5 bases, with 8 bases left in between. The CDR3 spans 13 residues. The CDR3 DNA reads as TGCGCCAGCAGCCAAGAACTAGCCCACGAGCAGTACTTC. It is translated as CASSQELAHEQYF.

This chain links TRBV7-9 with TRBJ2-5, with D possibly TRBD1 on 5 matching bases. In germline, CDR1 is SEHNR, CDR2 FQNEAQ (reference sequence). V was cut by 5 bases and J by 7 bases, with 14 bases left in between. CDR3 size: 13 residues. The CDR3 loop reads CASSTGLQGTQYF. Written as DNA, the CDR3 is TGTGCCAGCAGCACAGGCCTTCAGGGGACCCAGTACTTC.

This clone was detected a few times. The J gene is TRBJ2-3, the V gene TRBV6-5; 7 bases map to TRBD2. Trimming took 0 bases from V and 6 from J; bases not matched to a gene: 3. CDR1 and CDR2 from the germline V gene are MNHEY and SVGAGI. This CDR3 is 14 amino acids long. CDR3 nucleotide sequence: TGTGCCAGCAGTTACTCGGCTAGCGGTGATACGCAGTATTTT. This codes for CASSYSASGDTQYF.

This rearrangement joins TRBV29-1 to TRBJ2-3, with D possibly matching TRBD2 (6 bases). Germline-derived CDR1 and CDR2 are SQVTM and ANQGSEA. This CDR3 region has 13 residues. Between the trimmed V and J ends, which lost 1 base and 6 bases, there was a span of 11 bases. The CDR3 DNA is TGCAGCGTTGAAGGGGACTCCCTGGATACGCAGTATTTT. Encoded protein: CSVEGDSLDTQYF.

Ten or more counts support this clone. The J gene is TRBJ1-3, the V gene TRBV18; D not resolved. From germline, CDR1 is KGHSH and CDR2 LQKENI. This CDR3 has 14 amino acids. The germline V and J ends were trimmed by 3 bases and 2 bases, with 8 bases remaining between them. The chain's CDR3 is CASSPGRTGNTIYF. The CDR3, as DNA: TGTGCCAGCTCACCGGGCAGGACTGGAAACACCATATATTTT.

The CDR3 coding sequence is TGTGCCAGCAGTAGCCCCCAGTTGGGAAATTCACCCCTCCACTTT. It specifies CASSSPQLGNSPLHF. The chain couples TRBV6-6 to TRBJ1-6; the D is unclear. With 5 bases removed from V and 7 bases from J, the gap between germline ends came to 15 bases. The V gene's germline CDR1 is MNHNY and CDR2 SVGAGI (reference sequence). This CDR3 is built from 15 residues.

A few counts support this clone. The V gene is TRBV29-1, the J gene TRBJ1-2, with no clear D. Germline CDR1 reads SQVTM; CDR2 reads ANQGSEA. The V end lost 4 bases, the J end lost 4 bases, and 16 bases lay between the germline ends. The length of the CDR3 is 14 residues. The CDR3 is CSVGPAKEGYGYTF. As DNA, the CDR3 is TGCAGCGTTGGTCCCGCCAAAGAAGGCTATGGCTACACCTTC.

In its sample, this clone was seen a few times. This sequence joins TRBV7-2 and TRBJ2-5; no clear D. V was clipped by 8 bases and J by 1 base, with 11 bases between them. The CDR3 runs to 13 residues. Germline CDR1 SGHTA, CDR2 FQGNSA. CDR3 in amino acids: CASEAPPQETQYF. The CDR3, as DNA: TGTGCCAGCGAGGCTCCGCCCCAAGAGACCCAGTACTTC.

In this sample, this clone turned up a few times. The J gene is TRBJ1-5, the V gene TRBV9, with TRBD1 identical over 7 bases. Looked up from germline, CDR1 is SGDLS and CDR2 is YYNGEE. The CDR3 is 16 amino acids. After removal of 3 bases from V and 4 bases from J, the junction contained 10 bases not matched to a gene. CDR3 nucleotide sequence: TGTGCCAGCAGCGAGGGGGCAGGGGGAGTAAATCAGCCCCAGCATTTT. It encodes CASSEGAGGVNQPQHF.

This clone has more than one count but fewer than ten. The chain recombines TRBV5-1 with TRBJ1-1; no clear D. Trimming shortened V by 0 bases and J by 2 bases, and 8 bases separated the two germline ends. The V gene's germline CDR1 is SGHRS and CDR2 YFSETQ. CDR3 length: 14 amino acids. The chain's CDR3 is CASSLEPDNTEAFF. The CDR3 nucleotides read TGCGCCAGCAGCTTGGAACCGGACAACACTGAAGCTTTCTTT.

V is TRBV7-2 and J is TRBJ1-2; the D is unclear. There are 13 residues in the CDR3. Deletions cut 0 bases from V and 7 bases from J, with 9 bases between. CDR1 and CDR2 from the germline V gene are SGHTA and FQGNSA. CDR3 in DNA: TGTGCCAGCAGCTTAGCCGGTGTTGGTGGCTACACCTTC. This translates into CASSLAGVGGYTF.

This clone was counted between two and nine times. The gene calls are TRBV7-2 and TRBJ2-3, with D possibly matching TRBD2 (5 bases). V was pared by 5 bases and J by 6 bases, with 15 bases between. Germline CDR1 reads SGHTA; CDR2 reads FQGNSA. The CDR3 loop spans 14 amino acids. The CDR3 sequence: CASSQRVPSDTQYF. Here the CDR3 DNA reads TGTGCCAGCAGCCAGAGGGTTCCCTCGGATACGCAGTATTTT.

This clone has only a few counts. The CDR3 protein is CSVWGYTNTQYF. In DNA form, the CDR3 reads TGCAGCGTTTGGGGGTACACGAATACGCAGTATTTT. V is TRBV29-1 and J is TRBJ2-3; possibly TRBD1 or TRBD2 for D (5 bases each). Germline V gene data show CDR1 as SQVTM and CDR2 as ANQGSEA. V was pared by 5 bases and J by 7 bases, with 13 bases between. CDR3 length equals 12 residues.

This clone has just a few counts. A read error is possible here, since a much larger clone lies one base away. The sample contains more than one DNA sequence encoding this CDR3. The chain couples TRBV11-2 to TRBJ1-5; 7 bases agree with TRBD1. The CDR3 is made up of 13 amino acids. Germline CDR1 reads SGHAT; CDR2 reads FQNNGV. Trimming removed 2 bases from V and 5 bases from J; junction bases left unmatched: 0. The CDR3 nucleotides read TGTGCCAGCAGCTTACAGGGGGATCAGCCCCAGCATTTT. This translates into CASSLQGDQPQHF.

The rearrangement links TRBV6-5 to TRBJ2-3; D is unresolved. Trimming cost V 6 bases and J 5 bases, with 12 bases left between them. Per the germline V gene, CDR1 is MNHEY and CDR2 is SVGAGI. This CDR3 spans 13 amino acids. DNA for the CDR3: TGTGCCAGCAGAACAAGATGGGGAGATACGCAGTATTTT. This encodes CASRTRWGDTQYF.

In this sample, this clone turned up many times. This chain uses TRBV5-6 with TRBJ1-1, with TRBD1 as a possible D gene (5 bases). CDR3 length: 15 residues. V gave up 0 bases and J gave up 1 base, with 10 bases separating them. Germline V gives CDR1 SGHDT, CDR2 YYEEEE. The CDR3 reads CASSLGGAGNTEAFF. The DNA for the CDR3 is TGTGCCAGCAGCTTGGGTGGGGCTGGGAACACTGAAGCTTTCTTT.

The chain links TRBV21-1 to TRBJ1-1. TRBV21-1 is a pseudogene locus. The length of the CDR3 is 13 residues. The CDR3 reads CASSKVDGTEAFF. The CDR3 DNA sequence: TGTGCCAGCAGCAAAGTGGATGGCACTGAAGCTTTCTTT.